Below are 11 T cell receptor beta chains sequenced from a single sample in a study. TCRdb re-analysed the 5' RACE reads in MiXCR, keeping a single row per CDR3 protein. The sample consists of about 9,200 distinct CDR3 sequences, approximately 50% of them appearing once. Treg sorting used a CD4+CD25+CD127-/low gate. Sequencing used Tregs sorted from a lymph node. These receptor sequences come from a female donor with breast cancer.

The gene calls are TRBV9 and TRBJ2-2; D unresolved. V gave up 4 bases and J gave up 4 bases, with 11 bases separating them. This CDR3 comprises 14 residues. Germline V gives CDR1 SGDLS, CDR2 YYNGEE. As DNA, the CDR3 is TGTGCCAGCAGCATAGGACGGGTCACCGGGGAGCTGTTTTTT. Amino acid sequence: CASSIGRVTGELFF.

The rearrangement links TRBV10-3 to TRBJ1-5; D not resolved. Between the trimmed V and J ends, which lost 2 bases and 5 bases, there was a span of 16 bases. CDR1 and CDR2 from the germline V gene are ENHRY and SYGVKD. CDR3 length: 16 amino acids. The CDR3 DNA follows: TGTGCCATCAGTGAGCCCAGTTTTTGGGGTGATCAGCCCCAGCATTTT. Its protein is CAISEPSFWGDQPQHF.

This rearrangement joins TRBV20-1 to TRBJ2-7; possible D gene TRBD1, 6 bases. Trimming removed 5 bases from V and 5 bases from J, with 16 bases in between. CDR3 length: 13 amino acids. CDR1 is DFQATT and CDR2 is SNEGSKA in the germline V gene (reference sequence). DNA of the CDR3: TGCAGTGCTTCCGGACAGAGGGACCACGAGCAGTACGTC. It translates to CSASGQRDHEQYV.

The CDR3 DNA reads TGTGCCAGCAGCCCAGACCTGAGCACTGAAGCTTTCTTT. It translates to CASSPDLSTEAFF. J is TRBJ1-1 and V is TRBV11-2; D is unclear. Per the germline V gene, CDR1 is SGHAT and CDR2 is FQNNGV. The CDR3 runs 13 residues. V was shortened by 5 bases and J by 4 bases, with 11 bases between the two germline ends.

This clonotype was observed a few times. The genes are TRBV7-3 and TRBJ2-2; 7 nucleotides match TRBD2. Trimming took 5 bases from V and 4 from J; bases not matched to a gene: 4. This CDR3 spans 14 amino acids. In germline, CDR1 is SGHTA, CDR2 FQGTGA. Here the CDR3 DNA reads TGTGCCAGCAGCCCAGCGGGAACCACCGGGGAGCTGTTTTTT. This encodes CASSPAGTTGELFF.

In this sample, this clonotype turned up a few times. The V and J genes are TRBV7-9 and TRBJ2-1, with TRBD1 identical over 12 bases. CDR1 is SEHNR, CDR2 FQNEAQ, per germline (reference sequence). There are 17 residues in the CDR3. The V segment lost 2 bases and the J segment 4 bases; nucleotides outside the gene matches: 6. The CDR3: CASSLRDRGPDYNEQFF. Here the CDR3 DNA reads TGTGCCAGCAGCTTAAGGGACAGGGGGCCCGATTACAATGAGCAGTTCTTC.

The chain carries TRBV7-3 and TRBJ2-3, with TRBD2 matching 13 bases. Germline-derived CDR1 and CDR2 are SGHTA and FQGTGA. The CDR3 totals 16 residues. Trimming cost V 4 bases and J 6 bases; bases outside gene matches: 7. The CDR3 region is CASSSTSGRARDTQYF. As DNA, the CDR3 is TGTGCCAGCAGCTCAACTAGCGGGAGGGCCCGGGATACGCAGTATTTT.

This clonotype appeared a few times. The V gene is TRBV9, the J gene TRBJ2-2; 8 nucleotides match TRBD2. Germline V CDR1 and CDR2: SGDLS, YYNGEE. After removal of 0 bases from V and 3 bases from J, the junction contained 4 bases not matched to a gene. The CDR3 has 16 residues. In DNA form, the CDR3 reads TGTGCCAGCAGCGTAGGTCCAGCGGGAGACACCGGGGAGCTGTTTTTT. Translating it yields CASSVGPAGDTGELFF.

This rearrangement joins TRBV20-1 to TRBJ1-5; 8 bases fit TRBD1. There are 12 residues in the CDR3. Germline V lookup: CDR1 DFQATT, CDR2 SNEGSKA (reference sequence). The V and J ends lost 2 bases and 6 bases, in that order; junction bases with no gene match: 0. The chain's CDR3 is CSARQGAQPQHF. The CDR3 DNA sequence: TGCAGTGCTAGACAGGGGGCTCAGCCCCAGCATTTT.

The chain joins TRBV4-3 to TRBJ2-1, with 9 nucleotides matching TRBD2. V was pared by 4 bases and J by 2 bases, with 9 bases of the junction left unmatched. Germline CDR1 is LGHNA and CDR2 is YSLEER. There are 17 residues in the CDR3. The CDR3 protein is CASSRYTGTSTYNEQFF. The CDR3 DNA is TGCGCCAGCAGCCGCTATACCGGGACTAGCACCTACAATGAGCAGTTCTTC.

The chain combines TRBV7-2 with TRBJ1-1, with a tentative D call TRBD1 (5 bases). Trimming pared 8 bases from V and 1 base from J, leaving 17 bases between. This CDR3 region has 15 residues. Per germline, CDR1 SGHTA and CDR2 FQGNSA. DNA of the CDR3: TGTGCCAGCGGCCTCTCACCCACAGGGAACACTGAAGCTTTCTTT. Its protein is CASGLSPTGNTEAFF.